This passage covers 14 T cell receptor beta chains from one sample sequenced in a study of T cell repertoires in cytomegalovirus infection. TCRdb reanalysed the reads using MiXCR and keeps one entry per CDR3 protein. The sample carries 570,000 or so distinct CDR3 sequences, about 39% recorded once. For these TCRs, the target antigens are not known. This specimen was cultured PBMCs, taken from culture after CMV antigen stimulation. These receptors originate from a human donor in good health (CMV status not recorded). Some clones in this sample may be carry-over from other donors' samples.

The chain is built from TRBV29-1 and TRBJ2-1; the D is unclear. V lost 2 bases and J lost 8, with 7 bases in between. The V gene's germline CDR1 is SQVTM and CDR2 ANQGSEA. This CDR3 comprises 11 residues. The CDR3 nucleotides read TGCAGCGTTGAACCCCACGATGAGCAGTTCTTC. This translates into CSVEPHDEQFF.

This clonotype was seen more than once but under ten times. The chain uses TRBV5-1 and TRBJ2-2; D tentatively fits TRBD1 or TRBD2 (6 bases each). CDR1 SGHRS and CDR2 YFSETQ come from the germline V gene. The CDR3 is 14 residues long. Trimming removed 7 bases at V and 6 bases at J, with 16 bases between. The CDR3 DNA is TGCGCCAGCCGACAGGATGGAGGGCCCGGGGAGCTGTTTTTT. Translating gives CASRQDGGPGELFF. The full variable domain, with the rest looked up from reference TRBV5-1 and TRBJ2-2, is KAGVTQTPRYLIKTRGQQVTLSCSPISGHRSVSWYQQTPGQGLQFLFEYFSETQRNKGNFPGRFSGRQFSNSRSEMNVSTLELGDSALYLCASRQDGGPGELFFGEGSRLTVL.

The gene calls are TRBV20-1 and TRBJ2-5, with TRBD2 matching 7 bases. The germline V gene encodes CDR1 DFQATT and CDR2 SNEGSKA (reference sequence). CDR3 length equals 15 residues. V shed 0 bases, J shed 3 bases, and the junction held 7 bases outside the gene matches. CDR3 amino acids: CSAREHLTSKETQYF. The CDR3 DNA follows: TGCAGTGCTAGAGAGCACCTGACTAGCAAAGAGACCCAGTACTTC.

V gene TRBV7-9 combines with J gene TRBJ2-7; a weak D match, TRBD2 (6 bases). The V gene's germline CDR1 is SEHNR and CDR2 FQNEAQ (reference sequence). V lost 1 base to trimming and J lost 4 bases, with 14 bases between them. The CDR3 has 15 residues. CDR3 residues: CASSLVAAGLYEQYF. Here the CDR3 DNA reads TGTGCCAGCAGCTTAGTTGCGGCGGGATTATACGAGCAGTACTTC.

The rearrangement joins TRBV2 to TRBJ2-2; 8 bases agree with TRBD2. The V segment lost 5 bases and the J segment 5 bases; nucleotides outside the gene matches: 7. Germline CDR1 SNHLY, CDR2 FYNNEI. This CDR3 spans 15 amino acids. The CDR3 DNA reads TGTGCCAGCAGTCAAGGACGCGGGGGGACCGGGGAGCTGTTTTTT. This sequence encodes CASSQGRGGTGELFF.

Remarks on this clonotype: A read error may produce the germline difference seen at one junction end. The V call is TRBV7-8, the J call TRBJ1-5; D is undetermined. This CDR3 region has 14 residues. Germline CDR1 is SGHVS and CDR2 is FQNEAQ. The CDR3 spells CASSLARSDQTQHF. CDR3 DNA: TGTGCCAGCAGCTTAGCGCGGTCGGATCAGACCCAGCATTTT.

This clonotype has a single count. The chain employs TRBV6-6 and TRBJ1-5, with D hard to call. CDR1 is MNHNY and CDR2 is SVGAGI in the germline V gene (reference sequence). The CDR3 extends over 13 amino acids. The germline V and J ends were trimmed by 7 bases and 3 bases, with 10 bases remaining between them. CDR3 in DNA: TGTGCCAGCAAGACACGGATCAATCAGCCCCAGCATTTT. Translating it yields CASKTRINQPQHF.

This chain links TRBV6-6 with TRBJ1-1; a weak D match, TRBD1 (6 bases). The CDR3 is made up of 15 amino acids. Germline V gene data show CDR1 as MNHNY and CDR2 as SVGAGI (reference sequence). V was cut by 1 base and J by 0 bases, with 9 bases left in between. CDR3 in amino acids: CASSYYGGLNTEAFF. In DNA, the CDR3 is TGTGCCAGCAGTTACTACGGGGGGCTGAACACTGAAGCTTTCTTT.

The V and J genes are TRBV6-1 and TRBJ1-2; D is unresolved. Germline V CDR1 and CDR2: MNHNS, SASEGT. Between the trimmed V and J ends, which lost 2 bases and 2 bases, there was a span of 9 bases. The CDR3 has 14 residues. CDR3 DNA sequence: TGTGCCAGCAGTGAATGGACGAGAAACTATGGCTACACCTTC. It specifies CASSEWTRNYGYTF.

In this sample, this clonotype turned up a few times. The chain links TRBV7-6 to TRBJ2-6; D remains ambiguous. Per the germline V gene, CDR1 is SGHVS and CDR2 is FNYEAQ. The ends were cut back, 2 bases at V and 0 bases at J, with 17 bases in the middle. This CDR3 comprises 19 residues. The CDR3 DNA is TGTGCCAGCAGCTTAATCTCCAGCCGTACCAGCTCTGGGGCCAACGTCCTGACTTTC. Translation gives CASSLISSRTSSGANVLTF.

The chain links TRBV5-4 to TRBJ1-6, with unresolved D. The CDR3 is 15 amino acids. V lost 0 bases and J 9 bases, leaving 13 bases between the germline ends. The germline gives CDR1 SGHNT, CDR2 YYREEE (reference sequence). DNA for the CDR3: TGTGCCAGCAGCTTGGCCGGCGGGCGAGGTTCACCCCTCCACTTT. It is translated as CASSLAGGRGSPLHF.

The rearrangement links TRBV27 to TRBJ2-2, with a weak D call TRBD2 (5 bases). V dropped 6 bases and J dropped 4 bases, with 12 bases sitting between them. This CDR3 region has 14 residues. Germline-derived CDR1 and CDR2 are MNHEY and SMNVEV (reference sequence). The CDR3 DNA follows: TGTGCCAGCAGGCTCAGCGGCAGCACCGGGGAGCTGTTTTTT. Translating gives CASRLSGSTGELFF.

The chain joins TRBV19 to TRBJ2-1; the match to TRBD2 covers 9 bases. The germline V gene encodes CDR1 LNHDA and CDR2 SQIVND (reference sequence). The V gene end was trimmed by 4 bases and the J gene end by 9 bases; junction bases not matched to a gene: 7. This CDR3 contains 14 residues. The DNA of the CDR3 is TGTGCCAGTAGTAGTTCCCCTAGCGGGATTGAGCAGTTCTTC. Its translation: CASSSSPSGIEQFF.

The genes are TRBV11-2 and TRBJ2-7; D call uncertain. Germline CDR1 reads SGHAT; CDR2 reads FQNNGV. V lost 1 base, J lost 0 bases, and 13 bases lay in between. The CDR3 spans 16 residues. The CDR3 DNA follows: TGTGCCAGCAGCTTAGTTGCCAGCCTAAGCTCCTACGAGCAGTACTTC. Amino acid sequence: CASSLVASLSSYEQYF.